The sequence of this TCR beta chain was determined in a study of shared clonotypes between healthy human individuals. Study-wide context: Samples came from a couple of female and a few male donors aged 18 to 49.

This clone has just a few counts. Repertoires were generated with immunoSEQ multiplex PCR, while TCRdb's copy carries only in-frame clones and drops some. The sample includes about half a million clones, about 78% of them seen just once. The V end was cut by 2 bases, the J end by 0 bases, with 8 bases between. CDR3 length: 15 amino acids. CDR1 MNHNS and CDR2 SASEGT come from the germline V gene. The sample taken for sequencing was PBMCs. The chain employs TRBV6-1 and TRBJ2-1, with D unresolved. This receptor was taken from a woman in her thirties or forties in good health. Some clones in this sample may be carry-over from other donors' samples. CDR3 in amino acids: CASSERRLSYNEQFF. CDR3 in DNA: TGTGCCAGCAGTGAAAGACGCCTCTCCTACAATGAGCAGTTCTTC.